One and the same sample provided the 30 T cell receptor beta chains below, sequenced in a study of T cells in Graves' hyperthyroidism and ophthalmopathy (dated by TCRdb to about 2019). Library creation used multiplex PCR. Sequenced using an Illumina HiSeq 2000. TCR beta CDR3 regions were amplified from RNA transcripts. The TCR CDR3 was subjected to a first round of RT-PCR using the HTBI primer set and the Qiagen OneStep RT-PCR kit. TCRdb reanalyzed the raw reads on its own, using fastp at Q25 for trimming and MiXCR for clone calling, and kept in-frame beta chains. Every CDR3 protein is listed once, alongside the most common genes and DNA of its rows. For this sample there are some 580,000 distinct CDR3 sequences; around 16% appear just once. Less than 3.5% of the sample belongs to the ten largest clones. The sample was blood. These receptors were collected from a middle-aged woman with Graves' ophthalmopathy.

This clonotype was seen at least ten times. The V call is TRBV20-1, the J call TRBJ2-7, with 7 bases identical to TRBD1. In germline, CDR1 is DFQATT, CDR2 SNEGSKA (reference sequence). This CDR3 region has 14 residues. The V gene end was trimmed by 3 bases and the J gene end by 4 bases; junction bases not matched to a gene: 9. The CDR3 sequence is CSASKTGLKYEQYF. The CDR3, as DNA: TGCAGTGCTAGCAAGACAGGGTTGAAGTACGAGCAGTACTTC.

In this sample, this clonotype turned up a few times. This chain uses TRBV2 with TRBJ1-5; TRBD1 might be the D (6 bases). Trimming left V 2 bases short and J 4 bases short, with 12 bases between. Looked up from germline, CDR1 is SNHLY and CDR2 is FYNNEI. This CDR3 spans 15 amino acids. In nucleotides, the CDR3 is TGTGCCAGCAGTGAACGGCAGGGGAGGAATCAGCCCCAGCATTTT. Its translation is CASSERQGRNQPQHF.

This clonotype has just one count. V and J are TRBV29-1 and TRBJ2-1, with unresolved D. The germline gives CDR1 SQVTM, CDR2 ANQGSEA. V was cut by 0 bases and J by 0 bases, with 9 bases left in between. The CDR3 runs 15 residues. The DNA of the CDR3 is TGCAGCGTTGAAGATTGGGCCAGCTCCTACAATGAGCAGTTCTTC. This translates into CSVEDWASSYNEQFF.

Note on this clonotype: Possible read error: a much larger clone is one base away. The chain has TRBV20-1 and TRBJ2-3, with D uncertain. V was pared by 1 base and J by 2 bases, with 10 bases between. CDR3 length: 14 amino acids. Germline CDR1 is DFQATT and CDR2 is SNEGSKA (reference sequence). This CDR3 reads CSARVCGSTDTQYF. The CDR3 coding sequence is TGCAGTGCTAGAGTGTGCGGATCCACAGATACGCAGTATTTT.

The chain employs TRBV18 and TRBJ2-7; 9 nucleotides match TRBD1. In germline, CDR1 is KGHSH, CDR2 LQKENI. This CDR3 region has 17 residues. V lost 6 bases to trimming and J lost 0 bases; unmatched junction nucleotides: 12. CDR3 protein: CASSATPGDRDSYEQYF. DNA for the CDR3: TGTGCCAGCTCCGCTACACCCGGGGACAGGGACTCCTACGAGCAGTACTTC.

The gene calls are TRBV7-6 and TRBJ2-1; the match to TRBD1 covers 11 bases. Germline trimming cut 0 bases from V and 8 bases from J; bases unmatched to any gene: 3. The CDR3 length is 15 residues. Looked up from germline, CDR1 is SGHVS and CDR2 is FNYEAQ. CDR3 sequence: CASSLAGTGGYEQFF. CDR3 DNA: TGTGCCAGCAGCTTAGCCGGGACAGGGGGATATGAGCAGTTCTTC.

This clonotype was counted ten times or more. The gene calls are TRBV6-1 and TRBJ2-1; D is possibly TRBD1 or TRBD2 (5 bases each). The CDR3 is made up of 14 amino acids. Between the trimmed V and J ends, which lost 6 bases and 7 bases, there was a span of 16 bases. The germline gives CDR1 MNHNS, CDR2 SASEGT. CDR3 sequence (DNA): TGTGCCAGCAGAGTCCGGGACGATCATAATGAGCAGTTCTTC. This codes for CASRVRDDHNEQFF.

The sample holds a few counts of this clonotype. This may come from a read error, since a much larger clone is one base off. The V and J genes are TRBV3-1 and TRBJ2-1; D gene uncertain. The CDR3 length is 11 residues. The germline V gene encodes CDR1 LGHDT and CDR2 YNNKEL (reference sequence). The V gene lost 6 bases and the J gene lost 10 bases, with 10 bases spanning the gap. The CDR3 bases are TGTGCCAGCAGAGTCGGACGAGAGCAGTTCTTC. Translating gives CASRVGREQFF.

This clonotype was seen at least ten times. This chain connects TRBV3-1 to TRBJ1-4; no firm D call. The CDR3 loop spans 14 amino acids. The ends were cut back, 1 base at V and 2 bases at J, with 5 bases in the middle. Germline V lookup: CDR1 LGHDT, CDR2 YNNKEL (reference sequence). Here the CDR3 reads CASSQGGTNEKLFF. Written as DNA, the CDR3 is TGTGCCAGCAGCCAAGGTGGGACTAATGAAAAACTGTTTTTT.

This clonotype has more than one count but fewer than ten. The chain joins TRBV10-3 to TRBJ1-6; tentative D call: TRBD1 (5 bases). Germline loops: CDR1 ENHRY, CDR2 SYGVKD. The germline V and J ends were trimmed by 4 bases and 8 bases, with 18 bases remaining between them. This CDR3 has 16 residues. CDR3 region: CAISAGTLRMDSPLHF. DNA of the CDR3: TGTGCCATCAGTGCCGGGACCCTAAGGATGGATTCACCCCTCCACTTT.

The sample holds many counts of this clonotype. The chain links TRBV11-2 to TRBJ2-1; D uncertain. The CDR3 sequence is 13 residues long. Trimming pared 3 bases from V and 9 bases from J, leaving 12 bases between. Germline CDR1 SGHAT, CDR2 FQNNGV. The CDR3 sequence is CASSLRLPSEQFF. The DNA for the CDR3 is TGTGCCAGCAGCTTGAGACTCCCTAGTGAGCAGTTCTTC. The complete variable domain, with remaining parts taken from reference TRBV11-2 and TRBJ2-1, reads EAGVAQSPRYKIIEKRQSVAFWCNPISGHATLYWYQQILGQGPKLLIQFQNNGVVDDSQLPKDRFSAERLKGVDSTLKIQPAKLEDSAVYLCASSLRLPSEQFFGPGTRLTVL.

This clonotype has at least ten counts. The chain couples TRBV20-1 to TRBJ2-5; TRBD2 agrees at 12 bases. Trimming cost V 0 bases and J 5 bases; bases outside gene matches: 7. Germline CDR1 DFQATT, CDR2 SNEGSKA (reference sequence). The length of the CDR3 is 16 residues. CDR3 nucleotides: TGCAGTGCTAGAGATTCCCGACTAGCGGGAGTCGAGACCCAGTACTTC. Translation gives CSARDSRLAGVETQYF.

This clonotype occurred many times. This chain connects TRBV20-1 to TRBJ2-7; 7 positions agree with TRBD2. This CDR3 contains 14 residues. V lost 3 bases, J lost 5 bases, and 10 bases stayed unmatched. The germline V gene encodes CDR1 DFQATT and CDR2 SNEGSKA (reference sequence). This CDR3 is CSARTVGGSDEQYF. The CDR3 nucleotides are TGCAGTGCTAGGACTGTCGGGGGGAGCGACGAGCAGTACTTC.

V gene TRBV25-1 combines with J gene TRBJ2-2; TRBD2 agrees at 8 bases. Germline V CDR1 and CDR2: MGHDK, SYGVNS. Unmatched junction bases numbered 6, after V lost 3 bases and J lost 0 bases. The CDR3 is 17 residues long. CDR3 region: CASSEASGSANTGELFF. The CDR3, as DNA: TGTGCCAGCAGTGAGGCTAGCGGGTCAGCGAACACCGGGGAGCTGTTTTTT.

In this sample, this clonotype turned up many times. Here the CDR3 DNA reads TGTGCCAGCAGCACGGACAGGAGCTCCTACAATGAGCAGTTCTTC. Protein sequence: CASSTDRSSYNEQFF. The chain links TRBV6-1 to TRBJ2-1, with TRBD1 matching over 7 bases. With 6 bases clipped from V and 0 bases from J, the junction kept 5 bases outside the gene matches. Germline V gives CDR1 MNHNS, CDR2 SASEGT. This CDR3 is 15 amino acids long.

At least ten counts were recorded for this clonotype. The chain joins TRBV28 to TRBJ2-7; 8 nucleotides line up with TRBD2. Trimming at V came to 4 bases and at J to 3 bases, leaving 11 bases not matched to a gene. In germline, CDR1 is MDHEN, CDR2 SYDVKM. This CDR3 has 16 residues. DNA for the CDR3: TGTGCCAGCAGTTGGGGGGCCTCCGGGAGGGGCTACGAGCAGTACTTC. Its translation: CASSWGASGRGYEQYF.

This chain connects TRBV12-3 or TRBV12-4 to TRBJ2-2, with TRBD2 matching over 8 bases. The V and J ends lost 7 bases and 3 bases, in that order; junction bases with no gene match: 4. CDR3 size: 14 residues. CDR3 sequence: CASTGGADTGELFF. CDR3 nucleotides: TGTGCCAGCACCGGGGGGGCAGACACCGGGGAGCTGTTTTTT.

There are many counts of this clonotype. This chain connects TRBV6-1 to TRBJ2-5, with a tentative D call TRBD2 (7 bases). The CDR3 is made up of 17 amino acids. Per the germline V gene, CDR1 is MNHNS and CDR2 is SASEGT. V was cut by 6 bases and J by 5 bases, with 25 bases left in between. Here the CDR3 DNA reads TGTGCCAGCAGATCACACCGAGGTTCGGGGGGCCAGGAGACCCAGTACTTC. Translation gives CASRSHRGSGGQETQYF.

This chain links TRBV30 with TRBJ2-7, with D unresolved. From germline, CDR1 is GTSNPN and CDR2 SVGIG (reference sequence). Trimming left V 1 base short and J 7 bases short, with 17 bases between. The CDR3 extends over 14 amino acids. The CDR3 DNA follows: TGTGCCTGGAGTGAAAGCCCTTTGCAAGGGGAGCAGTACTTC. This gives the protein CAWSESPLQGEQYF.

The chain joins TRBV6-1 to TRBJ2-1, with TRBD2 matching 9 bases. This CDR3 region has 15 residues. J gave up 6 bases and V 6 bases, and 9 bases lay outside the gene matches. Germline-derived CDR1 and CDR2 are MNHNS and SASEGT. The CDR3 region is CASSLAGIRGNEQFF. For the CDR3, the DNA is TGTGCCAGCAGCCTAGCGGGAATCCGGGGCAATGAGCAGTTCTTC.

The J gene is TRBJ2-2, the V gene TRBV2, with 9 bases that match TRBD2. J was trimmed by 2 bases and V by 8 bases; bases with no gene match: 3. This CDR3 region has 14 residues. The germline CDR1 and CDR2 sequences are SNHLY and FYNNEI. In nucleotides, the CDR3 is TGTGCCAGCCGACTAGCGGATAACACCGGGGAGCTGTTTTTT. Amino acids: CASRLADNTGELFF.

Remarks on this clonotype: This sequence may be a read error, since a much larger clone differs from it by one base. The CDR3 DNA is TGTGCCAGCAGTTACCTGACAGGGTCGTCTGGGACCAACGTCCTGACTTTC. It encodes CASSYLTGSSGTNVLTF. The rearrangement uses TRBV27 and TRBJ2-6; TRBD1 matches 7 bases. From germline, CDR1 is MNHEY and CDR2 SMNVEV (reference sequence). The CDR3 is 17 amino acids.

This clonotype appeared many times. The CDR3 nucleotides are TGTGCCAGCAGCACAGGGTCGCCCGGCAATGAGCAGTTCTTC. Amino acids: CASSTGSPGNEQFF. The chain combines TRBV28 with TRBJ2-1, with a weak D call TRBD1 (6 bases). The CDR3 has 14 residues. Germline V lookup: CDR1 MDHEN, CDR2 SYDVKM. The ends were cut back, 6 bases at V and 6 bases at J, with 15 bases in the middle. The full variable domain, completed using reference TRBV28 and TRBJ2-1, is DVKVTQSSRYLVKRTGEKVFLECVQDMDHENMFWYRQDPGLGLRLIYFSYDVKMKEKGDIPEGYSVSREKKERFSLILESASTNQTSMYLCASSTGSPGNEQFFGPGTRLTVL.

To note about this clonotype: Given a much more abundant clone one base away, this may be a read error. The chain couples TRBV12-3 or TRBV12-4 to TRBJ2-7, with 15 bases lining up with TRBD2. Matching the DNA end better, TRBJ2-1 makes the J call doubtful. This CDR3 is built from 15 residues. CDR3 bases: TGTGCCAGCAGTTGGACTAGCGGGAGGGACTACGAGCAGTTCTTC. Encoded protein: CASSWTSGRDYEQFF.

Many counts were recorded for this clonotype. The CDR3 nucleotides are TGTGCCAGCAGCCTAGGTTCGACTAACACTGAAGCTTTCTTT. Amino acid sequence: CASSLGSTNTEAFF. The chain carries TRBV7-9 and TRBJ1-1, with D unclear. CDR3 length: 14 amino acids. With 5 bases removed from V and 2 bases from J, the gap between germline ends came to 12 bases. From germline, CDR1 is SEHNR and CDR2 FQNEAQ (reference sequence).

This sequence joins TRBV19 and TRBJ2-1; a weak D match, TRBD2 (7 bases). Trimming took 1 base from V and 9 from J, leaving 16 bases between them. There are 15 residues in the CDR3. CDR1 and CDR2 from the germline V gene are LNHDA and SQIVND (reference sequence). The CDR3 loop reads CASSIAGGARGEQFF. CDR3 nucleotide sequence: TGTGCCAGTAGTATAGCTGGGGGGGCCCGGGGTGAGCAGTTCTTC.

At least ten counts were recorded for this clonotype. The chain combines TRBV29-1 with TRBJ2-7; 7 bases are a match to TRBD1. The CDR3 contains 12 residues. Germline lookup yields CDR1 SQVTM and CDR2 ANQGSEA. V shed 8 bases and J 2 bases; nucleotides not matched to a gene: 6. CDR3 nucleotide sequence: TGCAGCACCAGGACAGGCACCTACGAGCAGTACTTC. Its translation: CSTRTGTYEQYF.

This clonotype was recorded a few times. V is TRBV7-9 and J is TRBJ1-2; D uncertain. CDR3 length: 13 amino acids. Germline V CDR1 and CDR2: SEHNR, FQNEAQ (reference sequence). The V gene lost 4 bases and the J gene lost 6 bases, with 12 bases spanning the gap. The CDR3 sequence: CASSYDGVDGYTF. The CDR3 region has the DNA TGTGCCAGCAGCTACGATGGGGTGGATGGCTACACCTTC.

This clonotype was recorded at least ten times. The chain links TRBV20-1 to TRBJ2-1; perhaps TRBD2 as D (6 bases). CDR1 is DFQATT and CDR2 is SNEGSKA in the germline V gene (reference sequence). V was shortened by 5 bases and J by 0 bases, with 14 bases between the two germline ends. CDR3 length: 15 residues. CDR3 in amino acids: CSARSSASSYNEQFF. The CDR3 nucleotides read TGCAGTGCTCGGTCTAGCGCGAGCTCCTACAATGAGCAGTTCTTC.

This clonotype was recorded many times. The junction departs from germline at one end; a sequencing error may be responsible. The chain employs TRBV7-2 and TRBJ2-7; 9 positions match TRBD1. The CDR3 runs 15 residues. In germline, CDR1 is SGHTA, CDR2 FQGNSA. CDR3 protein: CASSLAGTGSYEQYF. In nucleotides, the CDR3 is TGTGCCAGCAGTTTAGCCGGGACAGGGTCATACGAGCAGTACTTC. Filled out from reference TRBV7-2 and TRBJ2-7, the complete variable domain reads GAGVSQSPSNKVTEKGKDVELRCDPISGHTALYWYRQSLGQGLEFLIYFQGNSAPDKSGLPSDRFSAERTGGSVSTLTIQRTQQEDSAVYLCASSLAGTGSYEQYFGPGTRLTVT.